The present TCR beta chain was sequenced within a study of neurological immune-mediated disorders. Study-level findings and limits: When repertoires were grouped phylogenetically, those of 18 of 34 multiple sclerosis patients fell into one related-CDR3 cluster, a possible signature.

Each TCR transcript was tagged with a 10-nucleotide random UMI during 5'RACE. TCRdb re-called the 5' RACE reads with MiXCR, one entry per CDR3 protein. Of 50,000 to 60,000 distinct CDR3 sequences listed, over 3.5% were seen once; the top ten hold roughly 2%. Germline values: CDR1 SGDLS, CDR2 YYNGEE. V was cut by 2 bases and J by 5 bases, with 14 bases left in between. CDR3 length: 14 amino acids. This clonotype has ten or more counts. Its antigen is not identified. There were about a million CD4+ or CD8+ T cells used in the sorted libraries. The sample taken for sequencing was CD4+ T cells from blood. The J gene is TRBJ2-7, the V gene TRBV9; a weak D match, TRBD1 (6 bases). This TCR was recovered from a middle-aged woman with multiple sclerosis. The CDR3 DNA follows: TGTGCCAGCAGCGTGGCCCAGGGGACGCACGAGCAGTACTTC. As protein: CASSVAQGTHEQYF.